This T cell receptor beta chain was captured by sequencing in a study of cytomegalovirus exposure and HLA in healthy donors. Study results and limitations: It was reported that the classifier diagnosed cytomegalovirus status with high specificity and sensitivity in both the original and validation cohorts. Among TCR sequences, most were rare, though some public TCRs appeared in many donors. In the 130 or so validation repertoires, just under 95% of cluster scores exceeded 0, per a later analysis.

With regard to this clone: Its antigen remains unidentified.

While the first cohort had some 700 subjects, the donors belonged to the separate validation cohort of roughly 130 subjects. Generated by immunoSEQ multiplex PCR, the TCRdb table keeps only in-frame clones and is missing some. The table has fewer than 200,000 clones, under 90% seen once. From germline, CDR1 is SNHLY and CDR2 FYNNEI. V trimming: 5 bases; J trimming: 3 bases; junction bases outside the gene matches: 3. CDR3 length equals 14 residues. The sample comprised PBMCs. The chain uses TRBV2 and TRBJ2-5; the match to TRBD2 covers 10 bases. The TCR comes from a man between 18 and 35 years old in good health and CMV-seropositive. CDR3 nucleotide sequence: TGTGCCAGCAGTAAAGGACTAGCGGAAGAGACCCAGTACTTC. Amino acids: CASSKGLAEETQYF.